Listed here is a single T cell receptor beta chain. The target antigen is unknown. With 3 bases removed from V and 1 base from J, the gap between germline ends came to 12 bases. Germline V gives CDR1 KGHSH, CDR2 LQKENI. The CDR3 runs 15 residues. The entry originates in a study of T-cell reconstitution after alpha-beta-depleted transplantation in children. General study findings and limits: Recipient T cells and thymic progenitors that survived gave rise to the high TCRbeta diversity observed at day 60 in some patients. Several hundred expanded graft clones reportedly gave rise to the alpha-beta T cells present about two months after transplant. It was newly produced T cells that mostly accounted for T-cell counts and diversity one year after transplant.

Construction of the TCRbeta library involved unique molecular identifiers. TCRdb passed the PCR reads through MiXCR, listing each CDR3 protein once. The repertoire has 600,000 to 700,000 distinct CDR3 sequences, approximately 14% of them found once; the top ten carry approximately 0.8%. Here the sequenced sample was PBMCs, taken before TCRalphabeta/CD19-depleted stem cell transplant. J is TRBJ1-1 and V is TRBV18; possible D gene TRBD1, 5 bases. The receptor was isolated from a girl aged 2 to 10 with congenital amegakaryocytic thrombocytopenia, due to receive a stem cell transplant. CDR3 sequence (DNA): TGTGCCAGCTCACCCAGACAGATTTCGAACACTGAAGCTTTCTTT. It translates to CASSPRQISNTEAFF. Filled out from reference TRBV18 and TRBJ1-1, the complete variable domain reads NAGVMQNPRHLVRRRGQEARLRCSPMKGHSHVYWYRQLPEEGLKFMVYLQKENIIDESGMPKERFSAEFPKEGPSILRIQQVVRGDSAAYFCASSPRQISNTEAFFGQGTRLTVV.